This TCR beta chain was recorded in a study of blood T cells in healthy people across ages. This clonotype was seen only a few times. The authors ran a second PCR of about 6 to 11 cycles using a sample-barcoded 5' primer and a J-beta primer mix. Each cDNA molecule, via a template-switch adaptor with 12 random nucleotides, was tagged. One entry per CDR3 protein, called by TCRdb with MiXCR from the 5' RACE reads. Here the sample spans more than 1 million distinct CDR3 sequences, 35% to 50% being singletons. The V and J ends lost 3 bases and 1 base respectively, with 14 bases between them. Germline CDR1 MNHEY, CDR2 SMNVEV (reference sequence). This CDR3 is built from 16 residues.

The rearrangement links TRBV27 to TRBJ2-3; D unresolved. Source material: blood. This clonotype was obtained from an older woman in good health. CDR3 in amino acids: CASSLTTPRGTDTQYF. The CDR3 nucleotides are TGTGCCAGCAGTTTGACGACCCCCCGAGGCACAGATACGCAGTATTTT.